A selection of T cell receptor beta chains follows, all from one sample in a study of shared clonotypes between healthy human individuals. Assay: immunoSEQ multiplex PCR; the TCRdb copy retains only in-frame clones and omits some. The data contain 1 million to 1.2 million clones, 77% of them singletons. The material sequenced was memory CD4+ T cells from PBMCs. These TCRs come from a man younger than 35 in good health. Some clones in this sample may be carry-over from other donors' samples. Each CDR3 is given with its conserved first and last residue.

TRBV7-2	TRBJ2-7	CASSLDPGSSYEQYF
TRBV2	TRBJ2-7	CASTPFRPGTSAPEQYF
TRBV28	TRBJ2-7	CASSLSQGAKGYEQYF
TRBV25-1	TRBJ1-2	CASSSTYGGRGVYGYTF
TRBV28	TRBJ2-3	CASSGTTPTTDTQYF
TRBV11-2	TRBJ2-1	CASSLVGGRLYNEQFF
TRBV19	TRBJ2-7	CASSVQGASHEQYF
TRBV5-1	TRBJ2-7	CASSTRPGQASGQYF
TRBV7-2	TRBJ2-2	CASSPGLAHTGELFF
TRBV7-3	TRBJ2-1	CASSSPGLARNEQFF
TRBV5-1	TRBJ2-1	CASSTLAGVNNEQFF